Presented here are 18 T cell receptor beta chains from one specimen sequenced in a study of blood T cell repertoires in COVID-19 (dated by TCRdb to the early 2020s). Library construction relied on the immunoSEQ multiplex PCR assay. The table was pulled from immuneACCESS by TCRdb, which kept in-frame rearrangements only. Such tables lose some clones; where checked, under half of the loss comes from unresolved V genes, and the rest has no known cause. Counted in this sample were 200,000 to 250,000 clones; roughly 86% of them appeared once. Of the sample, under 4.5% falls within the top ten clones. Sequencing was carried out using peripheral blood. These receptors originate from a man aged 50-59 years with acute or convalescent COVID-19.

This clone was picked up one time. The CDR3 coding sequence is TGTGCCACCAGCGGGGGCGCCTATGGCTACACCTTC. Translation gives CATSGGAYGYTF. The rearrangement joins TRBV15 to TRBJ1-2, with a tentative D call TRBD1 (6 bases). The ends were cut back, 5 bases at V and 4 bases at J, with 8 bases in the middle. The CDR3 spans 12 residues. Germline V gene data show CDR1 as LNHNV and CDR2 as YYDKDF (reference sequence).

This rearrangement joins TRBV5-3 to TRBJ2-5; a weak D match, TRBD2 (6 bases). TRBV5-3 is known as an ORF, though its function is uncertain. The CDR3 consists of 15 residues. Trimming removed 4 bases at V and 2 bases at J, with 15 bases between. The CDR3 protein is CARSPGVSGQETQYF. For the CDR3, the DNA is TGTGCCAGAAGCCCGGGGGTGTCGGGACAAGAGACCCAGTACTTC.

The CDR3 bases are TGTGCCAGCAGCAAGACAGGGGGCTCCTACGAGCAGTACTTC. Residues: CASSKTGGSYEQYF. V usage is TRBV5-6 and J usage is TRBJ2-7, with 9 bases fitting TRBD1. J lost 0 bases, V lost 4 bases, and 2 bases had no gene match. This CDR3 is 14 amino acids long. Germline V gives CDR1 SGHDT, CDR2 YYEEEE. Based on the CDR3 plus reference TRBV5-6 and TRBJ2-7, the full variable domain is DAGVTQSPTHLIKTRGQQVTLRCSPKSGHDTVSWYQQALGQGPQFIFQYYEEEERQRGNFPDRFSGHQFPNYSSELNVNALLLGDSALYLCASSKTGGSYEQYFGPGTRLTVT.

V is TRBV12-3 or TRBV12-4 and J is TRBJ2-7, with D maybe TRBD1 (5 bases). Trimming shortened V by 3 bases and J by 3 bases, and 9 bases separated the two germline ends. CDR3 length: 13 residues. The CDR3 loop is CASSFGAIYEQYF. CDR3 DNA sequence: TGTGCCAGCAGTTTTGGGGCGATCTACGAGCAGTACTTC.

The J gene is TRBJ1-6, the V gene TRBV5-1, with D possibly being TRBD1 (6 bases). Deletions cut 4 bases from V and 7 bases from J, with 18 bases between. There are 16 residues in the CDR3. From germline, CDR1 is SGHRS and CDR2 YFSETQ. The CDR3 is CASSKNRVLGNSPLHF. In DNA form, the CDR3 reads TGCGCCAGCAGCAAAAACAGGGTTCTGGGGAATTCACCCCTCCACTTT.

This clone was recorded a few times. The chain joins TRBV6-4 to TRBJ2-3, with a possible D match to TRBD2 (5 bases). CDR1 and CDR2 from the germline V gene are MRHNA and SNTAGT. V gave up 10 bases and J gave up 0 bases, with 11 bases separating them. This CDR3 is 13 amino acids long. DNA for the CDR3: TGTGCCACGTCCGGGGATAGCACAGATACGCAGTATTTT. It specifies CATSGDSTDTQYF.

This clone showed up just once. V and J are TRBV4-2 and TRBJ1-2, with 10 bases matching TRBD1. V shed 4 bases and J 7 bases; nucleotides not matched to a gene: 6. Per the germline V gene, CDR1 is LGHNA and CDR2 is YNFKEQ. This CDR3 is 14 amino acids long. The chain's CDR3 is CASSRGTGEGGYTF. CDR3 nucleotides: TGTGCCAGCAGCCGCGGGACAGGGGAGGGTGGCTACACCTTC.

The genes are TRBV9 and TRBJ1-3; the D is unclear. The V end lost 0 bases, the J end lost 0 bases, and 7 bases lay between the germline ends. The CDR3 covers 15 residues. Looked up from germline, CDR1 is SGDLS and CDR2 is YYNGEE. CDR3 DNA sequence: TGTGCCAGCAGCGTAGGTCCGTTCTCTGGAAACACCATATATTTT. It translates to CASSVGPFSGNTIYF.

The chain recombines TRBV27 with TRBJ2-3; 9 positions match TRBD1. Germline CDR1 MNHEY, CDR2 SMNVEV (reference sequence). V dropped 6 bases and J dropped 1; count of bases not matched to a gene: 11. The length of the CDR3 is 17 residues. The CDR3 nucleotides read TGTGCCAGCAGCCGCGCCGGCCGGACAGGGGGCACAGATACGCAGTATTTT. As protein: CASSRAGRTGGTDTQYF.

CDR3 DNA: TGCGCCAGCAGCTGGGGGTCGACAGGGACTGAAGCTTTCTTT. Amino acids: CASSWGSTGTEAFF. This chain links TRBV5-1 with TRBJ1-1, with 7 bases identical to TRBD1. Trimming took 3 bases from V and 5 from J; bases not matched to a gene: 7. The CDR3 runs 14 residues. Germline values: CDR1 SGHRS, CDR2 YFSETQ.

The J gene is TRBJ2-2, the V gene TRBV25-1, with unresolved D. Germline V gene data show CDR1 as MGHDK and CDR2 as SYGVNS. This CDR3 is built from 13 residues. Trimming took 2 bases from V and 5 from J, leaving 6 bases between them. The DNA of the CDR3 is TGTGCCAGCAGTGAACCTCGGACCGGGGAGCTGTTTTTT. Encoded protein: CASSEPRTGELFF.

CDR3 DNA: TGTGCCAGTAGTATGGGGGCTGCGGACGAGCAGTACTTC. It encodes CASSMGAADEQYF. This chain connects TRBV19 to TRBJ2-7, with D maybe TRBD1 (6 bases). V lost 3 bases to trimming and J lost 5 bases, with 11 bases between them. There are 13 residues in the CDR3. CDR1 and CDR2 from the germline V gene are LNHDA and SQIVND (reference sequence).

The chain links TRBV5-1 to TRBJ1-3; tentatively, D is TRBD1 (5 bases). Trimming stripped 0 bases from V and 15 bases from J, with 16 bases between. The CDR3 is 13 residues long. CDR1 is SGHRS and CDR2 is YFSETQ in the germline V gene. CDR3 region: CASSLARGDPEYF. CDR3 nucleotide sequence: TGCGCCAGCAGCTTGGCCCGGGGGGACCCTGAATATTTT.

The CDR3, as DNA: TGTGCAAGTCGCTTTGGCGGGCGTGCTAGCACAGATACGCAGTATTTT. This sequence encodes CASRFGGRASTDTQYF. This chain uses TRBV12-2 with TRBJ2-3; TRBD2 was called by the table and not checked on the DNA. TRBV12-2 counts as a pseudogene. The CDR3 has 16 residues.

V usage is TRBV7-9 and J usage is TRBJ1-2, with D maybe TRBD1 (5 bases). Germline values: CDR1 SEHNR, CDR2 FQNEAQ (reference sequence). V was shortened by 4 bases and J by 3 bases, with 9 bases between the two germline ends. The length of the CDR3 is 13 residues. The CDR3 DNA reads as TGTGCCAGCAGCTCGGACAACCACTATGGCTACACCTTC. As protein: CASSSDNHYGYTF.

This rearrangement joins TRBV7-9 to TRBJ2-7; TRBD1 agrees at 7 bases. The CDR3 contains 12 residues. Per the germline V gene, CDR1 is SEHNR and CDR2 is FQNEAQ (reference sequence). The junction had 5 bases not matched to a gene; V was cut back by 7 bases and J by 5 bases. The DNA of the CDR3 is TGTGCCAGCACCCTTGACAGGGACGAGCAGTACTTC. Translation: CASTLDRDEQYF.

The CDR3, as DNA: TGTGCCAGCACTGGACAGGGAACTTTTGGGTATGGCTACACCTTC. It encodes CASTGQGTFGYGYTF. The chain carries TRBV6-5 and TRBJ1-2; TRBD1 matches at 8 bases. The germline gives CDR1 MNHEY, CDR2 SVGAGI. The CDR3 loop spans 15 amino acids. V trimming: 7 bases; J trimming: 5 bases; junction bases outside the gene matches: 12.

This chain joins TRBV7-9 and TRBJ1-2; D is undetermined. The CDR3 is 14 amino acids. Per the germline V gene, CDR1 is SEHNR and CDR2 is FQNEAQ (reference sequence). V gave up 2 bases and J gave up 2 bases, with 9 bases separating them. CDR3 in amino acids: CASSLWAGNYGYTF. The CDR3 bases are TGTGCCAGCAGCTTATGGGCCGGCAACTATGGCTACACCTTC.